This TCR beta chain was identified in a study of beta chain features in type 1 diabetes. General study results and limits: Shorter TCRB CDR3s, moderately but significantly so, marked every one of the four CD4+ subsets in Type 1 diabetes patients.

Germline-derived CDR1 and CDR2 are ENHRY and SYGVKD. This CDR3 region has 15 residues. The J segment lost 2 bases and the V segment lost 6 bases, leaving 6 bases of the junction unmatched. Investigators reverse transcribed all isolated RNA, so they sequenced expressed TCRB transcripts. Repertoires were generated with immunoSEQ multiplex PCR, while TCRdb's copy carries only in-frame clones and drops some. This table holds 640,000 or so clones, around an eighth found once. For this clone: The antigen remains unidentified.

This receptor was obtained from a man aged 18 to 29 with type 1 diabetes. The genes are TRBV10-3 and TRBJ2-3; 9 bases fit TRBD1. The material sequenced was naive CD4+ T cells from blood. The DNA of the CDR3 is TGTGCCATCAGGGGACAGGGCGCTTACACAGATACGCAGTATTTT. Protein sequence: CAIRGQGAYTDTQYF.